The 21 T cell receptor beta chains presented below share a single source sample, sequenced in a study of T cell clonotyping in hematopoietic cell transplantation. Sequencing was performed with immunoSEQ multiplex PCR; in TCRdb, only in-frame clones are kept and a portion is missing. The sample lists about 41,000 clones; about 95% were seen once. The sequencing input was peripheral blood mononuclear cells. The receptors were sampled from a young man in good health. Some clones in this sample may be carry-over from other donors' samples.

The chain combines TRBV19 with TRBJ1-3; 9 positions agree with TRBD1. Unmatched junction bases numbered 6, after V lost 3 bases and J lost 0 bases. This CDR3 is 17 amino acids long. Looked up from germline, CDR1 is LNHDA and CDR2 is SQIVND (reference sequence). Here the CDR3 DNA reads TGTGCCAGTAGTATCGGACAGGGGCCTAGCTCTGGAAACACCATATATTTT. This gives the protein CASSIGQGPSSGNTIYF.

V usage is TRBV7-2 and J usage is TRBJ1-5; a weak D match, TRBD1 (6 bases). V lost 4 bases to trimming and J lost 1 base, with 11 bases between them. This CDR3 is built from 15 residues. CDR1 and CDR2 (germline): SGHTA, FQGNSA. This chain's CDR3 is CASSSGGTSNQPQHF. CDR3 bases: TGTGCCAGCAGCTCCGGGGGCACAAGCAATCAGCCCCAGCATTTT. The full variable domain, its missing parts supplied by reference TRBV7-2 and TRBJ1-5, is GAGVSQSPSNKVTEKGKDVELRCDPISGHTALYWYRQSLGQGLEFLIYFQGNSAPDKSGLPSDRFSAERTGGSVSTLTIQRTQQEDSAVYLCASSSGGTSNQPQHFGDGTRLSIL.

The chain has TRBV28 and TRBJ1-2; D call uncertain. The CDR3 contains 12 residues. The germline V gene has CDR1 MDHEN and CDR2 SYDVKM. V lost 6 bases and J lost 8, with 13 bases in between. CDR3 in DNA: TGTGCCAGCAGATCTCATAGGTCGGGCTACACCTTC. Protein: CASRSHRSGYTF.

The genes are TRBV6-5 and TRBJ2-7; 9 bases are shared with TRBD1. In germline, CDR1 is MNHEY, CDR2 SVGAGI. The CDR3 consists of 14 residues. Trimming removed 5 bases from V and 7 bases from J; junction bases left unmatched: 9. This CDR3 is CASSGTGPWGEQYF. The CDR3 bases are TGTGCCAGCAGTGGGACAGGGCCTTGGGGGGAGCAGTACTTC.

This chain uses TRBV5-6 with TRBJ2-7; 10 bases map to TRBD2. V trimming: 7 bases; J trimming: 7 bases; junction bases outside the gene matches: 8. There are 13 residues in the CDR3. Per the germline V gene, CDR1 is SGHDT and CDR2 is YYEEEE. CDR3 sequence reads: CASGASGGLEQYF. As DNA, the CDR3 is TGTGCCAGCGGGGCTAGCGGGGGCCTAGAGCAGTACTTC.

V usage is TRBV4-2 and J usage is TRBJ2-6; the D call may be TRBD1 or TRBD2 (5 bases each). Trimming took off 0 bases at V and 4 bases at J, with 10 bases between the two ends. The CDR3 length is 16 residues. In germline, CDR1 is LGHNA, CDR2 YNFKEQ. The CDR3 DNA reads as TGTGCCAGCAGCCAAGATGGGGGAAAGGGGGCCAACGTCCTGACTTTC. This codes for CASSQDGGKGANVLTF.

CDR3 bases: TGCGCCAGCAGCTGGGGGACTAGCGGGGGCTCCTACAATGAGCAGTTCTTC. Its protein is CASSWGTSGGSYNEQFF. The chain is built from TRBV4-1 and TRBJ2-1; 14 nucleotides agree with TRBD2. Looked up from germline, CDR1 is MGHRA and CDR2 is YSYEKL. J gave up 0 bases and V 5 bases, and 3 bases lay outside the gene matches. The CDR3 is 17 residues long.

Concerning this clone: No conserved phenylalanine or tryptophan is present at the end of the CDR3, so a read error is the likely explanation. It is unclear where the CDR3 begins or ends on the DNA, so no DNA is shown, and the CDR3 is as TCRdb lists it. The chain carries TRBV6-5 and TRBJ2-4. Germline V gene lookup returns CDR1 MNHEY and CDR2 SVGAGI. The CDR3 length is 12 residues, termini included. This chain's CDR3 is CASREFPGPSSR.

V is TRBV28 and J is TRBJ2-3; no clear D. Germline CDR1 is MDHEN and CDR2 is SYDVKM. The CDR3 has 13 residues. Trimming removed 9 bases at V and 5 bases at J, with 15 bases between. CDR3 loop: CASTWAAVDTQYF. The CDR3 nucleotides read TGTGCCAGTACCTGGGCCGCGGTAGATACGCAGTATTTT.

The V and J genes are TRBV7-9 and TRBJ2-5, with D possibly being TRBD1 or TRBD2 (5 bases each). The CDR3 runs 17 residues. V lost 1 base and J lost 2, with 17 bases in between. CDR1 is SEHNR and CDR2 is FQNEAQ in the germline V gene (reference sequence). CDR3 residues: CASSLEWSRGGQETQYF. The CDR3 DNA is TGTGCCAGCAGCTTAGAATGGTCTCGGGGCGGACAAGAGACCCAGTACTTC.

The gene calls are TRBV7-8 and TRBJ2-1, with TRBD2 as a possible D gene (5 bases). Germline-derived CDR1 and CDR2 are SGHVS and FQNEAQ. Deletions cut 5 bases from V and 9 bases from J, with 14 bases between. The CDR3 loop spans 13 amino acids. CDR3 protein: CASSAGRAPEQFF. As DNA, the CDR3 is TGTGCCAGCAGCGCGGGCCGCGCCCCTGAGCAGTTCTTC.

The V call is TRBV29-1, the J call TRBJ2-7; tentatively, D is TRBD1 (6 bases). Germline V CDR1 and CDR2: SQVTM, ANQGSEA. Deletions cut 1 base from V and 0 bases from J, with 13 bases between. This CDR3 contains 15 residues. The CDR3 DNA reads as TGCAGCGTTGAAGGCCTCACAGGGACCTCCTACGAGCAGTACTTC. As protein: CSVEGLTGTSYEQYF.

The CDR3 nucleotides read TGTGCCAGCAGTTCGACAGGGGATCAGCCCCAGCATTTT. Translating it yields CASSSTGDQPQHF. The chain has TRBV6-5 and TRBJ1-5; 8 bases map to TRBD1. The CDR3 is made up of 13 amino acids. The V and J ends lost 4 bases and 5 bases, in that order; junction bases with no gene match: 1. Germline V gene data show CDR1 as MNHEY and CDR2 as SVGAGI.

The gene calls are TRBV28 and TRBJ2-7; D uncertain. V lost 5 bases and J 2 bases, leaving 4 bases between the germline ends. Germline CDR1 is MDHEN and CDR2 is SYDVKM. This CDR3 region has 11 residues. The CDR3 nucleotides are TGTGCCAGCAGTGCGACCTACGAGCAGTACTTC. Translation gives CASSATYEQYF.

The rearrangement uses TRBV7-9 and TRBJ2-7, with 7 bases fitting TRBD1. The V gene's germline CDR1 is SEHNR and CDR2 FQNEAQ (reference sequence). This CDR3 comprises 13 residues. V shed 1 base, J shed 5 bases, and the junction held 2 bases outside the gene matches. CDR3 sequence reads: CASSLGQGDEQYF. In DNA, the CDR3 is TGTGCCAGCAGCTTAGGCCAGGGGGACGAGCAGTACTTC. Full variable domain (outside the CDR3, taken from reference TRBV7-9 and TRBJ2-7): DTGVSQNPRHKITKRGQNVTFRCDPISEHNRLYWYRQTLGQGPEFLTYFQNEAQLEKSRLLSDRFSAERPKGSFSTLEIQRTEQGDSAMYLCASSLGQGDEQYFGPGTRLTVT.

The rearrangement uses TRBV4-1 and TRBJ2-7; 10 bases map to TRBD2. Trimming took 1 base from V and 4 from J; bases not matched to a gene: 7. Germline V gene sequence: CDR1 MGHRA, CDR2 YSYEKL. The CDR3 runs 16 residues. CDR3 residues: CASSQGETSGFYEQYF. The CDR3 region has the DNA TGCGCCAGCAGCCAAGGGGAGACTAGCGGGTTTTACGAGCAGTACTTC.

CDR3 region: CASSYRVNTEAFF. CDR3 DNA sequence: TGTGCCAGCAGTTACAGGGTGAACACTGAAGCTTTCTTT. This rearrangement joins TRBV6-5 to TRBJ1-1; no firm D call. V was pared by 2 bases and J by 0 bases, with 4 bases between. The CDR3 runs to 13 residues. Germline loops: CDR1 MNHEY, CDR2 SVGAGI.

The chain recombines TRBV2 with TRBJ1-2; D possibly corresponds to TRBD1 (5 bases). V was shortened by 7 bases and J by 4 bases, with 10 bases between the two germline ends. In germline, CDR1 is SNHLY, CDR2 FYNNEI. The CDR3 is 12 amino acids. CDR3 DNA: TGTGCCAGCAACAGGCAGAGCTATGGCTACACCTTC. As protein: CASNRQSYGYTF.

In its sample, this clone was seen once. The chain is built from TRBV29-1 and TRBJ2-3; 11 positions agree with TRBD2. The germline gives CDR1 SQVTM, CDR2 ANQGSEA. With V trimmed by 1 base and J by 2 bases, 2 bases remained unmatched. CDR3 length: 15 residues. CDR3 sequence reads: CSVEGLAGNTDTQYF. The CDR3 nucleotides read TGCAGCGTTGAAGGACTAGCGGGGAACACAGATACGCAGTATTTT.

V usage is TRBV7-6 and J usage is TRBJ2-1, with 8 bases aligning to TRBD1. Germline V gene data show CDR1 as SGHVS and CDR2 as FNYEAQ. With 4 bases clipped from V and 10 bases from J, the junction kept 18 bases outside the gene matches. The CDR3 is 17 residues long. CDR3 sequence (DNA): TGTGCCAGCAGCTCCTCCATGGGGGGACTCACAGGGGGGGAGCAGTTCTTC. It is translated as CASSSSMGGLTGGEQFF.

The chain employs TRBV11-1 and TRBJ1-1; TRBD1 matches 8 bases. The CDR3 has 14 residues. V trimming: 4 bases; J trimming: 4 bases; junction bases outside the gene matches: 5. The germline V gene encodes CDR1 SGHAT and CDR2 FQDESV (reference sequence). CDR3 in DNA: TGTGCCAGCAGCTGGGACAGGTCGGGCACTGAAGCTTTCTTT. This sequence encodes CASSWDRSGTEAFF.